What follows is one TCR beta chain and its context. Sequencing used immunoSEQ multiplex PCR; TCRdb keeps in-frame clones, though not all of them. The sample lists 200,000 to 250,000 clones; 88% were seen once. The CDR3 totals 14 residues. Germline loops: CDR1 SGHNT, CDR2 YYREEE (reference sequence). Trimming left V 2 bases short and J 3 bases short, with 11 bases between. These data come from a study of blood T cell repertoires in COVID-19. The V call is TRBV5-4, the J call TRBJ2-5; D might be TRBD2 (7 bases). The sequence came from a woman in her thirties who had been exposed to COVID-19. Material: PBMCs or T cells enriched from blood (not recorded which). In DNA form, the CDR3 reads TGTGCCAGCAGCTTACAGGGAGGGAAAGAGACCCAGTACTTC. It codes for CASSLQGGKETQYF.